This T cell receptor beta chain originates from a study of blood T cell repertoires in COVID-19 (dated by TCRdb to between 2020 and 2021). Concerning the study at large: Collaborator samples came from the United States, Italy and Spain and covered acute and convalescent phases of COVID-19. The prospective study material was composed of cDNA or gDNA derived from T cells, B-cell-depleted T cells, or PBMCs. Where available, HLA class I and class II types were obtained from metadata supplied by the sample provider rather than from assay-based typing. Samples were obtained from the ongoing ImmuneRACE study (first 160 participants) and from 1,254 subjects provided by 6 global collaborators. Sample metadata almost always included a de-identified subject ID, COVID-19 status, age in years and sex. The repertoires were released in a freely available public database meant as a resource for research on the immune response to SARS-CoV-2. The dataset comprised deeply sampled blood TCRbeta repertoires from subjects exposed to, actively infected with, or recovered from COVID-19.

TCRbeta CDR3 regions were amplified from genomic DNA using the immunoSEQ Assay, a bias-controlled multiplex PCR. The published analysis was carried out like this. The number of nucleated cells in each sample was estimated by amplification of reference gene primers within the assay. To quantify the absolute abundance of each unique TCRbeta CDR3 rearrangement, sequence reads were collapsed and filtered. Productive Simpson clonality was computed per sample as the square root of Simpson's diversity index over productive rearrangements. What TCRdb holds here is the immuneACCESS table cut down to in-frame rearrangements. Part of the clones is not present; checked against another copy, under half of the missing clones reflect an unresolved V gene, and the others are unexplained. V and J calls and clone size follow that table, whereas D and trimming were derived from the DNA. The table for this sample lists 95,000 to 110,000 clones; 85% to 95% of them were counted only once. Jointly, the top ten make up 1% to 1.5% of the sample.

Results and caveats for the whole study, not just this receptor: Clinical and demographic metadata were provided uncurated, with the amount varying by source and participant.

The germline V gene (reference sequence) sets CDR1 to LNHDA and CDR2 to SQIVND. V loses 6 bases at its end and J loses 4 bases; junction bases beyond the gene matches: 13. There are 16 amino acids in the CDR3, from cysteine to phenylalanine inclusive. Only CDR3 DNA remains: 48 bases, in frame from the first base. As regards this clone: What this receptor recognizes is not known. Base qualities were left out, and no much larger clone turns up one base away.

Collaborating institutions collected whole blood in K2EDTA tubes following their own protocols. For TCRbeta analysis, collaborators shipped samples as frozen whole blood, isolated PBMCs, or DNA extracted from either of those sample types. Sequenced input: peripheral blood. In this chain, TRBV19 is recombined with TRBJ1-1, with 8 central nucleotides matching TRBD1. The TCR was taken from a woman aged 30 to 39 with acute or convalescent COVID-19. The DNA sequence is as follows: TGTGCCAGTAGGAAAATGGGACAGGCTCTGGGCACTGAAGCTTTCTTT. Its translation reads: CASRKMGQALGTEAFF.